The source of this T cell receptor beta chain is a study of blood T cell repertoires in COVID-19. Looking at the study overall: Acute-phase and convalescent COVID-19 samples originated in the United States, Italy and Spain. PBMCs, B-cell-depleted T cells, or T cells were the source of the cDNA or gDNA that made up the material.

In the original analysis: Reference gene primer amplification yielded estimated nucleated cell counts. The table came from immunoSEQ multiplex PCR; TCRdb's copy has only in-frame clones and leaves some out. The V and J calls and clone size were taken over from that table, and D and trimming were inferred from the DNA. This sample yields 250,000 to 300,000 clones, of which about 86% are seen a single time; roughly 3.6% belongs to the top ten. The ends were cut back, 4 bases at V and 12 bases at J, with 19 bases in the middle. The CDR3 loop spans 14 amino acids. Germline assignment: CDR1 SGHTA and CDR2 FQGNSA. Symptom resolution, clearance, or two negative PCRs marked the recovered donors of Cohort 3.

V and J are TRBV7-2 and TRBJ2-1, with D possibly being TRBD1 (6 bases). Sequencing used PBMCs or T cells enriched from blood (not recorded which). The sequence was collected from a man aged 50-59 years who had recovered from COVID-19. The CDR3 DNA reads as TGTGCCAGCAGCTACCCCCCCGGGACATGGTTGCAGTTCTTC. Translated: CASSYPPGTWLQFF. Filled out from reference TRBV7-2 and TRBJ2-1, the complete variable domain reads GAGVSQSPSNKVTEKGKDVELRCDPISGHTALYWYRQSLGQGLEFLIYFQGNSAPDKSGLPSDRFSAERTGGSVSTLTIQRTQQEDSAVYLCASSYPPGTWLQFFGPGTRLTVL.